Presented here are 29 T cell receptor beta chains from one specimen sequenced in a study of blood T cell repertoires in COVID-19. This table comes from immunoSEQ multiplex PCR, and its TCRdb copy is limited to in-frame clones, with some not included. The data show some 190,000 clones, 88% seen once. Sequencing used peripheral blood. The receptors stem from a woman in her forties who had recovered from COVID-19.

The CDR3 sequence: CAWSPRTASSYNSPLHF. The CDR3 nucleotides are TGTGCCTGGAGTCCCCGGACAGCTAGCTCCTATAATTCACCCCTCCACTTT. The chain employs TRBV30 and TRBJ1-6, with D perhaps TRBD1 (6 bases). Germline CDR1 GTSNPN, CDR2 SVGIG (reference sequence). Between the trimmed V and J ends, which lost 2 bases and 0 bases, there was a span of 14 bases. This CDR3 spans 17 amino acids.

This chain links TRBV9 with TRBJ1-6; a possible D gene is TRBD1 (5 bases). Per germline, CDR1 SGDLS and CDR2 YYNGEE. The ends were cut back, 1 base at V and 0 bases at J, with 14 bases in the middle. The CDR3 runs 18 residues. The CDR3 region has the DNA TGTGCCAGCAGCGTATATGACAGTTGGAGCTCCTATAATTCACCCCTCCACTTT. Translating gives CASSVYDSWSSYNSPLHF.

This clone was observed once. V gene TRBV2 combines with J gene TRBJ2-4, with TRBD1 identical over 7 bases. CDR3 size: 17 residues. CDR1 SNHLY and CDR2 FYNNEI come from the germline V gene. V dropped 5 bases and J dropped 0; count of bases not matched to a gene: 10. The CDR3 nucleotides are TGTGCCAGCAGTACAATCGACAGGGCGCTAGCCAAAAACATTCAGTACTTC. Protein product: CASSTIDRALAKNIQYF.

V is TRBV10-3 and J is TRBJ2-1; 13 positions match TRBD2. Germline values: CDR1 ENHRY, CDR2 SYGVKD. The CDR3 is 15 amino acids. The V and J ends lost 6 bases and 8 bases, in that order; junction bases with no gene match: 7. The DNA for the CDR3 is TGTGCCATCAGACCCGGGACTAGCGGGAAATATGAGCAGTTCTTC. Translating gives CAIRPGTSGKYEQFF.

The chain employs TRBV9 and TRBJ2-1, with TRBD2 identical over 7 bases. Per the germline V gene, CDR1 is SGDLS and CDR2 is YYNGEE. V trimming: 4 bases; J trimming: 9 bases; junction bases outside the gene matches: 10. This CDR3 comprises 14 residues. The CDR3 here is CASSPWTRIGEQFF. The CDR3 coding sequence is TGTGCCAGCAGCCCTTGGACTAGAATCGGTGAGCAGTTCTTC.

This clone came up once. CDR3 sequence: CASSDTGPVSGANVLTF. The CDR3 DNA follows: TGTGCCAGTAGCGATACAGGGCCTGTCTCTGGGGCCAACGTCCTGACTTTC. J is TRBJ2-6 and V is TRBV19; possible D gene TRBD1, 6 bases. The V end lost 6 bases, the J end lost 0 bases, and 15 bases lay between the germline ends. The germline gives CDR1 LNHDA, CDR2 SQIVND (reference sequence). The CDR3 spans 17 residues.

The rearrangement uses TRBV25-1 and TRBJ1-5; D ambiguous. Trimming took 8 bases from V and 4 from J, leaving 15 bases between them. This CDR3 region has 14 residues. From germline, CDR1 is MGHDK and CDR2 SYGVNS. The CDR3 sequence: CASWTGLSNQPQHF. DNA for the CDR3: TGTGCCAGCTGGACGGGATTATCAAATCAGCCCCAGCATTTT.

The chain recombines TRBV19 with TRBJ2-1; D is possibly TRBD1 (7 bases). The CDR3 consists of 15 residues. In germline, CDR1 is LNHDA, CDR2 SQIVND (reference sequence). V lost 1 base, J lost 7 bases, and 14 bases lay in between. The CDR3 protein is CASSIGGGGWNEQFF. CDR3 DNA sequence: TGTGCCAGTAGTATAGGTGGAGGGGGCTGGAATGAGCAGTTCTTC. Variable domain in full (rest from reference TRBV19 and TRBJ2-1): DGGITQSPKYLFRKEGQNVTLSCEQNLNHDAMYWYRQDPGQGLRLIYYSQIVNDFQKGDIAEGYSVSREKKESFPLTVTSAQKNPTAFYLCASSIGGGGWNEQFFGPGTRLTVL.

The rearrangement links TRBV3-1 (or the pseudogene TRBV3-2) to TRBJ1-2, with D perhaps TRBD1 (5 bases). CDR3 length equals 14 residues. Germline-derived CDR1 and CDR2 are LGHDT and YNNKEL (reference sequence). Trimming took 0 bases from V and 4 from J, leaving 9 bases between them. CDR3 in DNA: TGTGCCAGCAGCCAAGATCAGGGTACCTATGGCTACACCTTC. It yields the protein CASSQDQGTYGYTF.

The chain is built from TRBV6-1 and TRBJ1-2; 10 bases are a match to TRBD1. Germline V gene lookup returns CDR1 MNHNS and CDR2 SASEGT. J gave up 8 bases and V 2 bases, and 5 bases lay outside the gene matches. The CDR3 consists of 14 residues. The CDR3 is CASSEIGTGVGYTF. CDR3 nucleotides: TGTGCCAGCAGTGAAATCGGGACAGGGGTCGGCTACACCTTC.

At least ten counts were recorded for this clone. V gene TRBV7-3 combines with J gene TRBJ1-1; D might be TRBD1 (6 bases). The CDR3 contains 16 residues. The germline V gene encodes CDR1 SGHTA and CDR2 FQGTGA. Trimming left V 2 bases short and J 4 bases short, with 17 bases between. CDR3 nucleotide sequence: TGTGCCAGCAGCTTACTCCCACAGGGACGTGCCACTGAAGCTTTCTTT. Protein: CASSLLPQGRATEAFF.

This clone was counted once. The chain has TRBV18 and TRBJ1-3, with TRBD1 identical over 8 bases. This CDR3 spans 16 amino acids. The junction had 11 bases not matched to a gene; V was cut back by 3 bases and J by 7 bases. Germline lookup yields CDR1 KGHSH and CDR2 LQKENI. CDR3 amino acids: CASSPQDRGYGNTIYF. The CDR3 DNA reads as TGTGCCAGCTCACCGCAAGACAGGGGTTACGGCAACACCATATATTTT.

This clone was observed a single time. The genes are TRBV7-3 and TRBJ2-2; possibly TRBD2 for D (6 bases). V was trimmed by 5 bases and J by 7 bases, leaving 8 bases between them. The CDR3 sequence is 12 residues long. Per the germline V gene, CDR1 is SGHTA and CDR2 is FQGTGA. The CDR3 nucleotides read TGTGCCAGCAGCCCCGGGGGCGGGGAGCTGTTTTTT. It specifies CASSPGGGELFF. Full variable domain (rest looked up from reference TRBV7-3 and TRBJ2-2): GAGVSQTPSNKVTEKGKYVELRCDPISGHTALYWYRQSLGQGPEFLIYFQGTGAADDSGLPNDRFFAVRPEGSVSTLKIQRTERGDSAVYLCASSPGGGELFFGEGSRLTVL.

This chain uses TRBV6-5 with TRBJ2-2, with a weak D call TRBD2 (6 bases). In germline, CDR1 is MNHEY, CDR2 SVGAGI. Trimming removed 4 bases from V and 4 bases from J, with 16 bases in between. This CDR3 region has 16 residues. CDR3 sequence (DNA): TGTGCCAGCAGTTCCGGGACTCAAGGACTCACCGGGGAGCTGTTTTTT. This gives the protein CASSSGTQGLTGELFF.

This chain connects TRBV4-1 to TRBJ2-1, with 10 bases that match TRBD2. Unmatched junction bases numbered 9, after V lost 0 bases and J lost 1 base. The CDR3 covers 19 residues. Looked up from germline, CDR1 is MGHRA and CDR2 is YSYEKL. In DNA, the CDR3 is TGCGCCAGCAGCCAAGAGTGGCTAGCGGGAGCGCCGTCCTACAATGAGCAGTTCTTC. It specifies CASSQEWLAGAPSYNEQFF.

The chain links TRBV18 to TRBJ2-1; 7 positions match TRBD1. The V and J ends lost 3 bases and 6 bases, in that order; junction bases with no gene match: 11. Germline lookup yields CDR1 KGHSH and CDR2 LQKENI. The CDR3 extends over 16 amino acids. This CDR3 reads CASSPLAQGMVNEQFF. The CDR3, as DNA: TGTGCCAGCTCACCCCTGGCACAGGGGATGGTCAATGAGCAGTTCTTC. Full variable domain (missing parts from reference TRBV18 and TRBJ2-1): NAGVMQNPRHLVRRRGQEARLRCSPMKGHSHVYWYRQLPEEGLKFMVYLQKENIIDESGMPKERFSAEFPKEGPSILRIQQVVRGDSAAYFCASSPLAQGMVNEQFFGPGTRLTVL.

This clone was counted a few times. This sequence joins TRBV5-1 and TRBJ1-1; D unclear. V shed 5 bases and J shed 4 bases, with 6 bases lying between them. The CDR3 extends over 11 amino acids. Germline CDR1 is SGHRS and CDR2 is YFSETQ. The CDR3 DNA reads TGCGCCAGCAGGAGATCCACTGAAGCTTTCTTT. Amino acids: CASRRSTEAFF.

V is TRBV6-1 and J is TRBJ2-1; 9 nucleotides align to TRBD1. Looked up from germline, CDR1 is MNHNS and CDR2 is SASEGT. The J segment lost 4 bases and the V segment lost 3 bases, leaving 7 bases of the junction unmatched. The CDR3 runs 16 residues. This CDR3 reads CASSDPGTGTYNEQFF. In DNA, the CDR3 is TGTGCCAGCAGTGATCCCGGGACAGGGACATACAATGAGCAGTTCTTC.

This sequence joins TRBV6-5 and TRBJ1-1; 8 bases are shared with TRBD1. CDR3 length: 16 residues. Trimming at V came to 0 bases and at J to 4 bases, leaving 7 bases not matched to a gene. Germline V gene data show CDR1 as MNHEY and CDR2 as SVGAGI. CDR3 sequence reads: CASSYSTGGSGTEAFF. The CDR3 DNA sequence: TGTGCCAGCAGTTACTCTACAGGGGGTTCGGGCACTGAAGCTTTCTTT.

This chain connects TRBV27 to TRBJ2-7, with 8 bases lining up with TRBD1. Germline V gene data show CDR1 as MNHEY and CDR2 as SMNVEV (reference sequence). The V and J ends lost 6 bases and 5 bases, in that order; junction bases with no gene match: 0. The CDR3 loop spans 11 amino acids. The CDR3 spells CASSRGHEQYF. The CDR3 coding sequence is TGTGCCAGCAGCAGGGGGCACGAGCAGTACTTC.

The chain has TRBV28 and TRBJ2-1; a possible D gene is TRBD2 (7 bases). Trimming removed 3 bases from V and 8 bases from J, with 17 bases in between. This CDR3 has 15 amino acids. Germline V gives CDR1 MDHEN, CDR2 SYDVKM. The DNA of the CDR3 is TGTGCCAGCAGTTTTTCGGGGGGCGCCGCGGATGAGCAGTTCTTC. Its translation: CASSFSGGAADEQFF.

In this sample, this clone turned up once. CDR3 sequence reads: CASSLEAGGNEQFF. Written as DNA, the CDR3 is TGTGCCAGCAGCTTAGAGGCGGGCGGGAATGAGCAGTTCTTC. The V and J genes are TRBV11-2 and TRBJ2-1, with D possibly being TRBD2 (5 bases). Germline assignment: CDR1 SGHAT and CDR2 FQNNGV. The CDR3 covers 14 residues. V was trimmed by 0 bases and J by 7 bases, leaving 10 bases between them. The entire variable domain, with the rest obtained from reference TRBV11-2 and TRBJ2-1, is as follows: EAGVAQSPRYKIIEKRQSVAFWCNPISGHATLYWYQQILGQGPKLLIQFQNNGVVDDSQLPKDRFSAERLKGVDSTLKIQPAKLEDSAVYLCASSLEAGGNEQFFGPGTRLTVL.

The chain couples TRBV7-9 to TRBJ2-7, with TRBD2 identical over 12 bases. This CDR3 region has 16 residues. From germline, CDR1 is SEHNR and CDR2 FQNEAQ (reference sequence). Losses at the gene ends were 5 bases for V and 4 bases for J; bases not matched to a gene: 9. CDR3: CASSPQTSGSSYEQYF. DNA for the CDR3: TGTGCCAGCAGCCCGCAGACTAGCGGGAGTAGTTACGAGCAGTACTTC.

The rearrangement links TRBV19 to TRBJ2-7, with D maybe TRBD2 (5 bases). This CDR3 region has 13 residues. The germline V gene has CDR1 LNHDA and CDR2 SQIVND (reference sequence). Trimming shortened V by 5 bases and J by 6 bases, and 14 bases separated the two germline ends. CDR3 in amino acids: CASSPRGGLEQYF. DNA for the CDR3: TGTGCCAGTAGTCCCCGAGGAGGCCTCGAGCAGTACTTC.

This sequence joins TRBV11-2 and TRBJ1-2; TRBD1 might be the D (5 bases). Germline CDR1 is SGHAT and CDR2 is FQNNGV. Between the trimmed V and J ends, which lost 6 bases and 6 bases, there was a span of 11 bases. CDR3 length: 12 residues. The CDR3 bases are TGTGCCAGCAGTCAGGGCCCTGATGGCTACACCTTC. Translated, it gives CASSQGPDGYTF.

J is TRBJ1-5 and V is TRBV19; D remains unclear. The V end lost 0 bases, the J end lost 5 bases, and 11 bases lay between the germline ends. The germline V gene has CDR1 LNHDA and CDR2 SQIVND (reference sequence). This CDR3 contains 15 residues. In DNA form, the CDR3 reads TGTGCCAGTAGTATAGATGGAGCTCCCTATCAGCCCCAGCATTTT. It specifies CASSIDGAPYQPQHF.

The J gene is TRBJ1-1, the V gene TRBV28; 10 nucleotides align to TRBD1. The V gene end was trimmed by 5 bases and the J gene end by 4 bases; junction bases not matched to a gene: 4. The CDR3 runs to 14 residues. Germline V gene lookup returns CDR1 MDHEN and CDR2 SYDVKM. The CDR3 DNA is TGTGCCAGCAGTCCGACAGGGGGCATCACTGAAGCTTTCTTT. Translation gives CASSPTGGITEAFF.

In this sample, this clone turned up once. The V and J genes are TRBV7-6 and TRBJ2-3; 8 bases are shared with TRBD1. Germline V gene sequence: CDR1 SGHVS, CDR2 FNYEAQ. The CDR3 covers 15 residues. V lost 5 bases, J lost 4 bases, and 8 bases stayed unmatched. This chain's CDR3 is CASSTGQGKADTQYF. DNA for the CDR3: TGTGCCAGCAGCACAGGACAGGGTAAAGCAGATACGCAGTATTTT. Complete variable domain (other parts from reference TRBV7-6 and TRBJ2-3): GAGVSQSPRYKVTKRGQDVALRCDPISGHVSLYWYRQALGQGPEFLTYFNYEAQQDKSGLPNDRFSAERPEGSISTLTIQRTEQRDSAMYRCASSTGQGKADTQYFGPGTRLTVL.

This clone has only one observation. The chain combines TRBV7-2 with TRBJ2-7, with 7 positions matching TRBD2. The junction had 15 bases not matched to a gene; V was cut back by 4 bases and J by 6 bases. Germline V lookup: CDR1 SGHTA, CDR2 FQGNSA. The CDR3 is 16 amino acids. CDR3 loop: CASSSQSGAGVGEQYF. Written as DNA, the CDR3 is TGTGCCAGCAGCTCCCAGTCTGGGGCGGGAGTGGGCGAGCAGTACTTC.